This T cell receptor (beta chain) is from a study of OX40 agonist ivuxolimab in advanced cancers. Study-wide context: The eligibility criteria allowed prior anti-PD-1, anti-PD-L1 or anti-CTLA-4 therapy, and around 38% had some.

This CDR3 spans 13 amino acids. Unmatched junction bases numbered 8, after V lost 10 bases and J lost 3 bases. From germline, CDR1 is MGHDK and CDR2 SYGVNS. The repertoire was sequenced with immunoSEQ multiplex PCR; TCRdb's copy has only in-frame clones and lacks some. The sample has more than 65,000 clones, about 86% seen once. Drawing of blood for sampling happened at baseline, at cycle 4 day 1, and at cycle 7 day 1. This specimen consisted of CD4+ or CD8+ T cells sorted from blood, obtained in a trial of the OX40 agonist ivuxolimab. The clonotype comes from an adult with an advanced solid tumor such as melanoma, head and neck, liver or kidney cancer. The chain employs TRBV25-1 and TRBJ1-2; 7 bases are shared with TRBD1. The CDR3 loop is CATGFDRDYGYTF. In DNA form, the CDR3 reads TGTGCCACCGGTTTTGACAGGGACTATGGCTACACCTTC.